This is a list of T cell receptor beta chains from one sample in a study of memory CD4+ T cells and cytomegalovirus serostatus. Clones were read by immunoSEQ multiplex PCR, and TCRdb kept only the in-frame ones, dropping some. The data show about 48,000 clones, around 80% seen once. Sequencing was carried out using memory CD4+ T cells from blood. All receptors derive from an adult in good health and CMV-seronegative. Both conserved end residues are part of each CDR3. Fields, in order: D gene, J gene, clone size, V gene, CDR3 protein, CDR3 DNA. A D gene is named only where the DNA matches it firmly. Clone size is not always given. Where it is, it says once, few, many or a class for expanded clones.

d_gene: TRBD1; j_gene: TRBJ1-1; abundance: NA; v_gene: TRBV18; CDR3aa: CASSPQQGEMNTEAFF; CDR3nt: TGTGCCAGCTCACCACAACAGGGGGAGATGAACACTGAAGCTTTCTTT
d_gene: TRBD2; j_gene: TRBJ2-7; abundance: NA; v_gene: TRBV7-8; CDR3aa: CASTTSAGDGSYEQYF; CDR3nt: TGTGCCAGTACTACCTCGGCGGGGGACGGCTCCTACGAGCAGTACTTC
d_gene: NA; j_gene: TRBJ2-4; abundance: NA; v_gene: TRBV27; CDR3aa: CASSRTGPLAKNIQYF; CDR3nt: TGTGCCAGCAGTCGTACAGGGCCCCTAGCCAAAAACATTCAGTACTTC
d_gene: TRBD1; j_gene: TRBJ2-3; abundance: NA; v_gene: TRBV5-8; CDR3aa: CASSLEQGATQYF; CDR3nt: TGTGCCAGCAGCTTGGAACAGGGGGCTACGCAGTATTTT
d_gene: NA; j_gene: TRBJ1-5; abundance: NA; v_gene: TRBV2; CDR3aa: CASNWDYNQPQHF; CDR3nt: TGTGCCAGCAACTGGGACTACAATCAGCCCCAGCATTTT
d_gene: NA; j_gene: TRBJ1-1; abundance: NA; v_gene: TRBV6-5; CDR3aa: CASSYLGALNTEAFF; CDR3nt: TGTGCCAGCAGTTACTTAGGGGCACTGAACACTGAAGCTTTCTTT
d_gene: NA; j_gene: TRBJ1-2; abundance: once; v_gene: TRBV5-5; CDR3aa: CASGDLYGYTF; CDR3nt: TGTGCCAGCGGGGATCTCTATGGCTACACCTTC
d_gene: TRBD1; j_gene: TRBJ2-6; abundance: NA; v_gene: TRBV18; CDR3aa: CASSRAGQGRSGANVLTF; CDR3nt: TGTGCCAGCTCACGTGCCGGACAGGGCCGCTCTGGGGCCAACGTCCTGACTTTC
d_gene: TRBD1; j_gene: TRBJ1-4; abundance: NA; v_gene: TRBV27; CDR3aa: CASRFRGLNEKLFF; CDR3nt: TGTGCCAGTAGATTCAGGGGGCTCAATGAAAAACTGTTTTTT
d_gene: NA; j_gene: TRBJ2-3; abundance: NA; v_gene: TRBV28; CDR3aa: CASSPGDTDTQYF; CDR3nt: TGTGCCAGCAGTCCTGGCGACACAGATACGCAGTATTTT
d_gene: NA; j_gene: TRBJ1-5; abundance: NA; v_gene: TRBV10-2; CDR3aa: CASGKGGNQPQHF; CDR3nt: TGCGCCAGCGGGAAGGGGGGCAATCAGCCCCAGCATTTT
d_gene: NA; j_gene: TRBJ2-3; abundance: NA; v_gene: TRBV5-1; CDR3aa: CASSFGGLAGTDTQYF; CDR3nt: TGCGCCAGCAGCTTTGGGGGCTTAGCGGGCACAGATACGCAGTATTTT